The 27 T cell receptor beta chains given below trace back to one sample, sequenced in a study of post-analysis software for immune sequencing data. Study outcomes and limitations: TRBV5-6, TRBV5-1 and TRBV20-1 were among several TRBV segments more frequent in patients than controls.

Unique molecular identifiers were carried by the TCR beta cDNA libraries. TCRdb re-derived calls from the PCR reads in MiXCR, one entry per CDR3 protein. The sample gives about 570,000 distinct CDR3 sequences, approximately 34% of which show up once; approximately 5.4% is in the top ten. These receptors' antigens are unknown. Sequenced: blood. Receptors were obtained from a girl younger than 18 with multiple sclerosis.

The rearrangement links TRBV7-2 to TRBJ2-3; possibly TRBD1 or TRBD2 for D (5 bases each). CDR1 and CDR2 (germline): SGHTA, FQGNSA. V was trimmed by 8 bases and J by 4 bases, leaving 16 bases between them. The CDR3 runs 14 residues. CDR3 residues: CASQRAGNPDTQYF. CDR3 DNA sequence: TGTGCCAGCCAGAGGGCAGGGAACCCAGATACGCAGTATTTT.

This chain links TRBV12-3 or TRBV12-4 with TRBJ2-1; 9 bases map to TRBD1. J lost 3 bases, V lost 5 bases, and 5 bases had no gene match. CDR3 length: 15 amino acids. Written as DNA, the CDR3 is TGTGCCAGCAGTCCCTCGGGACAGGGCTACAATGAGCAGTTCTTC. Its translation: CASSPSGQGYNEQFF.

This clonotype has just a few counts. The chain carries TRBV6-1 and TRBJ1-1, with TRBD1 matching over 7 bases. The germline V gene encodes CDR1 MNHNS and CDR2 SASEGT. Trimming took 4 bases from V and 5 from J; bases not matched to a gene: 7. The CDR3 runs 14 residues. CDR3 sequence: CASSAATGATEAFF. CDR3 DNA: TGTGCCAGCAGTGCAGCAACAGGGGCGACTGAAGCTTTCTTT.

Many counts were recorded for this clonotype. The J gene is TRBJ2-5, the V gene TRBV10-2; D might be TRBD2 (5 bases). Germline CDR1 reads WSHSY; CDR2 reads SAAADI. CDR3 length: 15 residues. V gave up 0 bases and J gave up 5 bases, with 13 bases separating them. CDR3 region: CASSESGSWRETQYF. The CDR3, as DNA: TGCGCCAGCAGTGAGTCCGGCAGCTGGAGGGAGACCCAGTACTTC.

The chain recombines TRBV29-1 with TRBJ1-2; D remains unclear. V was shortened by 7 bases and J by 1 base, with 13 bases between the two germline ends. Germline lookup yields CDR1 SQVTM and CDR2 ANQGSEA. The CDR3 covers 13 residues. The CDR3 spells CSAWTEFNYGYTF. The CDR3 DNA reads TGCAGCGCCTGGACGGAATTTAACTATGGCTACACCTTC.

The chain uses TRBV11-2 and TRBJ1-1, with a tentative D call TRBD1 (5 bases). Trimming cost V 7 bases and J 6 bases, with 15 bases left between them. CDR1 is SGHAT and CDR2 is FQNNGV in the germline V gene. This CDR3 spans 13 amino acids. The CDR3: CASTQFRGSEAFF. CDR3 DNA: TGTGCCAGCACCCAATTCCGGGGCTCTGAAGCTTTCTTT.

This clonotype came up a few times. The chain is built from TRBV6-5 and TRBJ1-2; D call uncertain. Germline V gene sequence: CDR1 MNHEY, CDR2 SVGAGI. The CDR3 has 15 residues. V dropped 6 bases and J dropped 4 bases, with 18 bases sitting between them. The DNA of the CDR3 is TGTGCCAGCAGGGCAACAGTGGAAAATTCCTATGGCTACACCTTC. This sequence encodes CASRATVENSYGYTF.

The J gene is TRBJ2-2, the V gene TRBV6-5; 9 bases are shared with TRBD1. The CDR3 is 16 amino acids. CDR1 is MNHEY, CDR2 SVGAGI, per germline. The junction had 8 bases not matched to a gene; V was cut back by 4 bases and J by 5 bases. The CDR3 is CASSSRTGVSTGELFF. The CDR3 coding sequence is TGTGCCAGCAGTTCCCGGACAGGGGTGTCAACCGGGGAGCTGTTTTTT.

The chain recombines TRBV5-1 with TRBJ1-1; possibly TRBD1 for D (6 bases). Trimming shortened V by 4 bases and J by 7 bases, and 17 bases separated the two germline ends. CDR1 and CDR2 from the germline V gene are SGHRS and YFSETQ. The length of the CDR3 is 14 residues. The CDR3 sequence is CASSPLGTPYEAFF. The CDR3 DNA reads TGCGCCAGCAGCCCTCTCGGGACACCCTATGAAGCTTTCTTT.

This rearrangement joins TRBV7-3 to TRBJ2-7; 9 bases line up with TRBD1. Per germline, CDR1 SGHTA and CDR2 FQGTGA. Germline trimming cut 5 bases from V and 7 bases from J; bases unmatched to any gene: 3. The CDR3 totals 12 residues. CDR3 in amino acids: CASSVTGGEQYF. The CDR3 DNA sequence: TGTGCCAGCAGCGTGACAGGGGGTGAGCAGTACTTC.

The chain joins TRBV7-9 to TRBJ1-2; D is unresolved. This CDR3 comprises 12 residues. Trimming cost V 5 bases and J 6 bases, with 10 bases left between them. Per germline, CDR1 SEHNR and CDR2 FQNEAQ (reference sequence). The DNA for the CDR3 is TGTGCCAGCAGCCGAGACAAAGATGGCTACACCTTC. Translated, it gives CASSRDKDGYTF.

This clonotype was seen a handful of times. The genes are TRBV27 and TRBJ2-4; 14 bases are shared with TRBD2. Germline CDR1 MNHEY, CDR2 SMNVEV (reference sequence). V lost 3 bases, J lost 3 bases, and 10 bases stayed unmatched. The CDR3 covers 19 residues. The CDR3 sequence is CASSLQPPGTSGGKNIQYF. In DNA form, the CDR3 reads TGTGCCAGCAGTTTGCAGCCGCCCGGGACTAGCGGGGGCAAAAACATTCAGTACTTC.

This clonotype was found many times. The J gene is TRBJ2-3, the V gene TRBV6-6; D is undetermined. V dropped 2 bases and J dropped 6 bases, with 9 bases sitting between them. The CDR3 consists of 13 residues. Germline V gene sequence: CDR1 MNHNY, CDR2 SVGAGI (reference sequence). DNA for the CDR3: TGTGCCAGCAGTTACCGACCCGGGGATACGCAGTATTTT. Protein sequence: CASSYRPGDTQYF.

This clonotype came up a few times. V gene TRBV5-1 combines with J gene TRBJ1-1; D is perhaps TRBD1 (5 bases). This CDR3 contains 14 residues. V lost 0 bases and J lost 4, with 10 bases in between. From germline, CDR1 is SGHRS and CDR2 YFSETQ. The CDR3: CASSLASGGTEAFF. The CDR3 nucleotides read TGCGCCAGCAGCTTGGCCTCTGGGGGCACTGAAGCTTTCTTT.

For the CDR3, the DNA is TGTGCCAGCAGTTTGGAGGACGGGACCTTTGGTCAGCCCCAGCATTTT. Encoded protein: CASSLEDGTFGQPQHF. The chain employs TRBV12-3 or TRBV12-4 and TRBJ1-5; a weak D match, TRBD1 (5 bases). V was shortened by 3 bases and J by 6 bases, with 18 bases between the two germline ends. The CDR3 loop spans 16 amino acids.

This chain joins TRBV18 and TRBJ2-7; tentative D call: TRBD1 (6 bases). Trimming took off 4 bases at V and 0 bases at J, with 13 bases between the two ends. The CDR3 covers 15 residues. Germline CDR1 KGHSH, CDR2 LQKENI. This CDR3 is CASSRDRPSSYEQYF. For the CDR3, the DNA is TGTGCCAGCTCACGTGACAGGCCTAGCTCCTACGAGCAGTACTTC.

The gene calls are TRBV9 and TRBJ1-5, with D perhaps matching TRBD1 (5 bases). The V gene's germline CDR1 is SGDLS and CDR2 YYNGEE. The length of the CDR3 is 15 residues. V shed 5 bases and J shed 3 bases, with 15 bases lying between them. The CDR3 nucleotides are TGTGCCAGCAGTGTCGGGGCCACCTTCAATCAGCCCCAGCATTTT. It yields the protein CASSVGATFNQPQHF.

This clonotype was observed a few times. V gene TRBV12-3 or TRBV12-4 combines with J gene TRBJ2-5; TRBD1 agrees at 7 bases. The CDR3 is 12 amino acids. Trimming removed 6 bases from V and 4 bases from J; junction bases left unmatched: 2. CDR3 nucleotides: TGTGCCAGCAGCGACAGGGTAGAGACCCAGTACTTC. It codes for CASSDRVETQYF.

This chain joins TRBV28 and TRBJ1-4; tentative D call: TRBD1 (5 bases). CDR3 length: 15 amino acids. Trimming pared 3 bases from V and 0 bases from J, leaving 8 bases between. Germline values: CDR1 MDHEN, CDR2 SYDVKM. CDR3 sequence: CASSFGGATNEKLFF. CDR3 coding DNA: TGTGCCAGCAGTTTCGGGGGGGCAACTAATGAAAAACTGTTTTTT.

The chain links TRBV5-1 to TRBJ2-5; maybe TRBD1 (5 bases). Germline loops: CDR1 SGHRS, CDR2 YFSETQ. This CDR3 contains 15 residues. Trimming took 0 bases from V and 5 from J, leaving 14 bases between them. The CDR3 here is CASSLGPQGSETQYF. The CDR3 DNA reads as TGCGCCAGCAGCTTGGGTCCCCAGGGTTCCGAGACCCAGTACTTC.

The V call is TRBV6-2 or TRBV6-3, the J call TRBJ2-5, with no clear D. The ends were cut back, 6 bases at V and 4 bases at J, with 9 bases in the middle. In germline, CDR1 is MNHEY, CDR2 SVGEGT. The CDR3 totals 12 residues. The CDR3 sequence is CASSASLETQYF. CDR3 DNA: TGTGCCAGCAGCGCTAGTTTAGAGACCCAGTACTTC.

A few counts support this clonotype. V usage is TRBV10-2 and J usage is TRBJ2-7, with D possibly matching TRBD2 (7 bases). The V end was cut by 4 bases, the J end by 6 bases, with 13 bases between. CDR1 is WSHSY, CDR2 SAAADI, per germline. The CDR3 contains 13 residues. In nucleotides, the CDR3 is TGCGCCAGCAGTGTCAGGGGAGGGGGCGAGCAGTACTTC. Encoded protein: CASSVRGGGEQYF.

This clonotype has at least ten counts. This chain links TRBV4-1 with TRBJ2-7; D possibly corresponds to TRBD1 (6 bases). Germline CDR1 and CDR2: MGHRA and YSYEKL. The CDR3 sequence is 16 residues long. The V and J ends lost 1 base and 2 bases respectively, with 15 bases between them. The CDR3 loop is CASSQGPRQETYEQYF. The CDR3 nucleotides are TGCGCCAGCAGCCAAGGACCTCGACAGGAGACCTACGAGCAGTACTTC.

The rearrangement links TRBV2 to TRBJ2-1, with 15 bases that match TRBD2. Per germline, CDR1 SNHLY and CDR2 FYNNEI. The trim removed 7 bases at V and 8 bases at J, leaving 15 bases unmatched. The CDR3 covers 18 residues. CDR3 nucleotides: TGTGCCAGCATCTCAGGACTAGCGGGGGGGGGACCCGGCTATGAGCAGTTCTTC. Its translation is CASISGLAGGGPGYEQFF.

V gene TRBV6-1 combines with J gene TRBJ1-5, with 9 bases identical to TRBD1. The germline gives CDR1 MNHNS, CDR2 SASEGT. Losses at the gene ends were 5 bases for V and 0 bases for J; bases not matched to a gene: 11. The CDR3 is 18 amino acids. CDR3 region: CASSLPGQGTYSNQPQHF. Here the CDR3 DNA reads TGTGCCAGCAGTCTCCCGGGACAGGGAACATATAGCAATCAGCCCCAGCATTTT.

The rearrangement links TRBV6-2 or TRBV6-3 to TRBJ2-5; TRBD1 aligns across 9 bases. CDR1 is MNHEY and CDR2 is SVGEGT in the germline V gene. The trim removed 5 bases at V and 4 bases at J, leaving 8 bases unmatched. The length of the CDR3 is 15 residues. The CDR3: CASSDGGQGRETQYF. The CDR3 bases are TGTGCCAGCAGTGACGGGGGACAGGGCCGAGAGACCCAGTACTTC.

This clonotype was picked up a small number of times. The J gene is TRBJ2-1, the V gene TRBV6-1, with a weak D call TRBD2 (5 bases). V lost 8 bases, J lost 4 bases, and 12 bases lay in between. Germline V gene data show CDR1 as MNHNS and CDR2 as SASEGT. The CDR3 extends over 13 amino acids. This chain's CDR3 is CASRTSGYNEQFF. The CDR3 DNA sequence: TGTGCCAGCCGCACTAGTGGGTACAATGAGCAGTTCTTC.